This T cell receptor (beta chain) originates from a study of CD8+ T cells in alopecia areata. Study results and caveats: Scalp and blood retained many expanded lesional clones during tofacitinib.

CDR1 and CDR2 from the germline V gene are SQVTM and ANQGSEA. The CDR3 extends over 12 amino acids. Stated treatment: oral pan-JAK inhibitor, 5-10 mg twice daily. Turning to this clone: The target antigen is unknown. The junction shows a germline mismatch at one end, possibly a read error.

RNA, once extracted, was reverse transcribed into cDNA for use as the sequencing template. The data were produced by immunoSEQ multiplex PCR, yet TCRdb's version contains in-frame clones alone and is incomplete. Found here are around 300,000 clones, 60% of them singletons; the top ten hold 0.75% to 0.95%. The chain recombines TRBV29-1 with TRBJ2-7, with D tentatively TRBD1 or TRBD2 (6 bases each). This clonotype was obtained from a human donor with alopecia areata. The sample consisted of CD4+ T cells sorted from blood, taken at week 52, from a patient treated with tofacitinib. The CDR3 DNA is TGCAGCGTCGAAGGGGGGTCCCGCGAGCAGTACTTC. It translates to CSVEGGSREQYF.